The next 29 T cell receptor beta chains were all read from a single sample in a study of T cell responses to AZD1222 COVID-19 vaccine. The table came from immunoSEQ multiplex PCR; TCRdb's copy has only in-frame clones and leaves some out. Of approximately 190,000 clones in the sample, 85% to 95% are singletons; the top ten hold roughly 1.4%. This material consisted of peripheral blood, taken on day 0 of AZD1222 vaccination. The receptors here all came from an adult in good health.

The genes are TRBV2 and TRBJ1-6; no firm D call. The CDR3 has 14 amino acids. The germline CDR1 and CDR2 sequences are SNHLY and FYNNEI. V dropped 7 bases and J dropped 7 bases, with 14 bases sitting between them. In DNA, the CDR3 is TGTGCCAGCACGATTATAGGGTACAATTCACCCCTCCACTTT. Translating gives CASTIIGYNSPLHF.

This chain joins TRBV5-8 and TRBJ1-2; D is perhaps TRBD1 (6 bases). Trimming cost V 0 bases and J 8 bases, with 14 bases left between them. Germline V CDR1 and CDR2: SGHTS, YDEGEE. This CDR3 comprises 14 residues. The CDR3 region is CASSLAMTGKGYTF. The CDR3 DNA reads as TGTGCCAGCAGCTTGGCCATGACAGGAAAAGGCTACACCTTC.

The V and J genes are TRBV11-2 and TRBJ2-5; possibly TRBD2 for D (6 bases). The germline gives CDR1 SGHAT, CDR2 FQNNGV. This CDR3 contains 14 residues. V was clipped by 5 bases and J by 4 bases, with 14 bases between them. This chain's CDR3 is CASSPRLVSETQYF. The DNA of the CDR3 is TGTGCCAGCAGCCCAAGACTAGTATCAGAGACCCAGTACTTC.

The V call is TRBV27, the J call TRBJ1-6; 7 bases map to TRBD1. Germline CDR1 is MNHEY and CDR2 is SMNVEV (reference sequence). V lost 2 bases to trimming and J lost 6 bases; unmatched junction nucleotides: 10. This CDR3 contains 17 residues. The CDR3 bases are TGTGCCAGCAGTTTAACCGGGACAGTGAGGGTTAATTCACCCCTCCACTTT. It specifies CASSLTGTVRVNSPLHF.

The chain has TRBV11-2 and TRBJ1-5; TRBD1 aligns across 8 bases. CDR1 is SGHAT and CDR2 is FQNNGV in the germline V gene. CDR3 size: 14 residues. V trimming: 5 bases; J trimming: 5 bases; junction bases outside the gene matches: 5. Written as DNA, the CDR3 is TGTGCCAGCAGCCAAGGGACAGGAGATCAGCCCCAGCATTTT. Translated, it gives CASSQGTGDQPQHF.

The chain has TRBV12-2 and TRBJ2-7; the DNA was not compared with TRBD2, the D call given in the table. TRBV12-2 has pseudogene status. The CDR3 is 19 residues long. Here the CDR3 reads CASRLAEGENQVGVYEQYF. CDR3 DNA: TGTGCAAGTCGCTTAGCGGAGGGTGAGAATCAGGTCGGAGTCTACGAGCAGTACTTC.

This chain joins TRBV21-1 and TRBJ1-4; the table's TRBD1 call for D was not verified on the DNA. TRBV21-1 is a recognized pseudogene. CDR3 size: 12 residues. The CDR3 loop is CASSRAGEKLFF. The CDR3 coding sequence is TGTGCCAGCTCCAGGGCCGGTGAAAAACTGTTTTTT.

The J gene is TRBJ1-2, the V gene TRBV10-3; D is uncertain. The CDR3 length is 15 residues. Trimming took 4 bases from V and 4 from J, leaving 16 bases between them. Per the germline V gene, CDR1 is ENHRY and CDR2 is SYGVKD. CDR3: CAISGYLVAGYGYTF. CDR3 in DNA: TGTGCCATCAGTGGGTATCTGGTGGCAGGCTATGGCTACACCTTC.

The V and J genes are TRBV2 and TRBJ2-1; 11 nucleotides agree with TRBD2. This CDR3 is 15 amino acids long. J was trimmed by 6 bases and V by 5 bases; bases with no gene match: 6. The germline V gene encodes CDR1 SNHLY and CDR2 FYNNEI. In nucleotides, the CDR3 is TGTGCCAGCAGTATTAGCGGGGGGGCTATCAATGAGCAGTTCTTC. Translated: CASSISGGAINEQFF. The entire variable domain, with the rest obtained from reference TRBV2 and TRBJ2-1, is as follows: EPEVTQTPSHQVTQMGQEVILRCVPISNHLYFYWYRQILGQKVEFLVSFYNNEISEKSEIFDDQFSVERPDGSNFTLKIRSTKLEDSAMYFCASSISGGAINEQFFGPGTRLTVL.

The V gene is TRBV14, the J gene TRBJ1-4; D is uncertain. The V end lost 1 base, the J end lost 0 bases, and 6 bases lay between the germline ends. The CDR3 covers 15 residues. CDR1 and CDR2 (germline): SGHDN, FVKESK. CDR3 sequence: CASSQALATNEKLFF. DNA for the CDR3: TGTGCCAGCAGCCAAGCCCTCGCAACTAATGAAAAACTGTTTTTT.

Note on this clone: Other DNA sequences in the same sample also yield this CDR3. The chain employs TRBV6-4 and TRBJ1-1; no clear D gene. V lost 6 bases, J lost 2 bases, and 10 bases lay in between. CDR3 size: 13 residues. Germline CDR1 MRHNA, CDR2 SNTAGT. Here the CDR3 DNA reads TGTGCCAGCAGCCCGGGCTCTAACACTGAAGCTTTCTTT. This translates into CASSPGSNTEAFF.

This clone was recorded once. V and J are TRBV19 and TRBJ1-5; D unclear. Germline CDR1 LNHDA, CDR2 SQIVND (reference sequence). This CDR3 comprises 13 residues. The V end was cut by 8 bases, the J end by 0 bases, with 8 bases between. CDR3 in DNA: TGTGCCAGTCAGGACTCTAGCAATCAGCCCCAGCATTTT. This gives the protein CASQDSSNQPQHF.

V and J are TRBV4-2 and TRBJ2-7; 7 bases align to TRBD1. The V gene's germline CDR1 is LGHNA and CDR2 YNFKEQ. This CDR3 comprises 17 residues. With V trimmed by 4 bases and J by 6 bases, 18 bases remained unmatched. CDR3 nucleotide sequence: TGTGCCAGCAGCCCCCCCCGGCTAAGGGACAGTGCTTTCGAGCAGTACTTC. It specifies CASSPPRLRDSAFEQYF.

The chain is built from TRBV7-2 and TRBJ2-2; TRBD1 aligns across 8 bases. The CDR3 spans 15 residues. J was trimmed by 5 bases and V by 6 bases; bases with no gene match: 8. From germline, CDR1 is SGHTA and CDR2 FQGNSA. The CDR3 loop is CASSRQGLETGELFF. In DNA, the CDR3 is TGTGCCAGCAGTCGACAGGGGCTAGAAACCGGGGAGCTGTTTTTT.

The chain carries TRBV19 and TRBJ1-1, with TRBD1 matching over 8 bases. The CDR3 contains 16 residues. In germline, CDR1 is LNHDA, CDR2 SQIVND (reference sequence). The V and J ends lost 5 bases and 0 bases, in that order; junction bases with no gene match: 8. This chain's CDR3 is CASSFSTGAMNTEAFF. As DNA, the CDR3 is TGTGCCAGTAGTTTCTCGACAGGGGCCATGAACACTGAAGCTTTCTTT.

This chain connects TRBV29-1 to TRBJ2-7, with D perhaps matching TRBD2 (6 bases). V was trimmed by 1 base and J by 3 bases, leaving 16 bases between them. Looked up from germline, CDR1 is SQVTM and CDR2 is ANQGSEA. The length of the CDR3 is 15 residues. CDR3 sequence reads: CSVEGRGRSGYEQYF. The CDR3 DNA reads TGCAGCGTTGAAGGGAGGGGACGGTCGGGCTACGAGCAGTACTTC.

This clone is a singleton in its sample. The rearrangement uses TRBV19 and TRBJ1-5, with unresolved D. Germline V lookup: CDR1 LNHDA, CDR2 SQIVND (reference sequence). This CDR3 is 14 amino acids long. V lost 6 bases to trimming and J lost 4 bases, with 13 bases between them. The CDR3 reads CASRALHRNQPQHF. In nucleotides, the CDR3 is TGTGCCAGTAGGGCCCTACACAGAAATCAGCCCCAGCATTTT.

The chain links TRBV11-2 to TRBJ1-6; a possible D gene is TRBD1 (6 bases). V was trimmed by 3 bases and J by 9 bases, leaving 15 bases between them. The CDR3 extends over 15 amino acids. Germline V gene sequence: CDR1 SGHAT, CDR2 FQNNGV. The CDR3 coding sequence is TGTGCCAGCAGCTTTAGGGCCAGGGGATTTTCACCCCTCCACTTT. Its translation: CASSFRARGFSPLHF.

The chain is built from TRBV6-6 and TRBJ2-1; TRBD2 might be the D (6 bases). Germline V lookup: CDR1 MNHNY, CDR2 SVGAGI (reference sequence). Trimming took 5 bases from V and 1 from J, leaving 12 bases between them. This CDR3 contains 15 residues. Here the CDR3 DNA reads TGTGCCAGCAGTACCGGGACTCCATCCTACAATGAGCAGTTCTTC. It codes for CASSTGTPSYNEQFF.

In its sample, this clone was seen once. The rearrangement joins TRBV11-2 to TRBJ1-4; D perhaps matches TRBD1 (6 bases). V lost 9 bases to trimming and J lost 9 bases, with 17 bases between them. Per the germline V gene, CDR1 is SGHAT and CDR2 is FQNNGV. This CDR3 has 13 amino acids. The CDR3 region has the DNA TGTGCCAGTACCCACAGGGTAGGTCAAAAACTGTTTTTT. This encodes CASTHRVGQKLFF.

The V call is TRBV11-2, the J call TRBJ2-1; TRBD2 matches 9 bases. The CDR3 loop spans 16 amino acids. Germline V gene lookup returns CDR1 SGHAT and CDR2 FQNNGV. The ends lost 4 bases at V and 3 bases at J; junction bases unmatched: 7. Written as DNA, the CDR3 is TGTGCCAGCAGCTCAACCTTAGCGGGGGACTACAATGAGCAGTTCTTC. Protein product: CASSSTLAGDYNEQFF. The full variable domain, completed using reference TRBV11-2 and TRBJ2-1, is EAGVAQSPRYKIIEKRQSVAFWCNPISGHATLYWYQQILGQGPKLLIQFQNNGVVDDSQLPKDRFSAERLKGVDSTLKIQPAKLEDSAVYLCASSSTLAGDYNEQFFGPGTRLTVL.

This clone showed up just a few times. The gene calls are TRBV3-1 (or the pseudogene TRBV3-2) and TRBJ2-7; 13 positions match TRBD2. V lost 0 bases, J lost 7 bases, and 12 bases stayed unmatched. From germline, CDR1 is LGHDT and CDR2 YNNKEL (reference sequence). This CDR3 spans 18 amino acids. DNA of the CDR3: TGTGCCAGCAGCCAAGACTTCATTACTAGCGGGGGGGCTCGGGAGCAGTACTTC. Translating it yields CASSQDFITSGGAREQYF.

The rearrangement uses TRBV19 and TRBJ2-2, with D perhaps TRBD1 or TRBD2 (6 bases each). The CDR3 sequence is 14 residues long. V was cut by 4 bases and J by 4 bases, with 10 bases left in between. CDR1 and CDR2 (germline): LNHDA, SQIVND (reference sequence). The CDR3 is CASSTTGATGELFF. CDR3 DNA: TGTGCCAGTAGTACAACGGGGGCCACCGGGGAGCTGTTTTTT. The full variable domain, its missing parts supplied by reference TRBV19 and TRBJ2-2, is DGGITQSPKYLFRKEGQNVTLSCEQNLNHDAMYWYRQDPGQGLRLIYYSQIVNDFQKGDIAEGYSVSREKKESFPLTVTSAQKNPTAFYLCASSTTGATGELFFGEGSRLTVL.

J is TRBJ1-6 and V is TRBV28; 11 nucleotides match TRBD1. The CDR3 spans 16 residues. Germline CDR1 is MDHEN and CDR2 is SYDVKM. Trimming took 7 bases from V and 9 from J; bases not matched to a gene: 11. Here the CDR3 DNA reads TGTGCCAGCACTACTCTTGGACAGGGGGCTAGTTCACCCCTCCACTTT. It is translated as CASTTLGQGASSPLHF.

The CDR3 here is CASSQNRRTGNYGYTF. For the CDR3, the DNA is TGTGCCAGCAGCCAAAACAGACGGACAGGGAACTATGGCTACACCTTC. The J gene is TRBJ1-2, the V gene TRBV3-1 (or the pseudogene TRBV3-2); 8 positions match TRBD1. This CDR3 has 16 residues. CDR1 is LGHDT and CDR2 is YNNKEL in the germline V gene (reference sequence). Trimming cost V 2 bases and J 2 bases; bases outside gene matches: 7.

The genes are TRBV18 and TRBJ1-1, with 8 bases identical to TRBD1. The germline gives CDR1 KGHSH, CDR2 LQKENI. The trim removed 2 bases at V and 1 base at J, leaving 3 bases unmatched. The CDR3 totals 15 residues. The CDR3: CASSPWTGTNTEAFF. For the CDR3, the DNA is TGTGCCAGCTCACCATGGACAGGGACGAACACTGAAGCTTTCTTT.

The CDR3 DNA reads as TGTGCCAGCAGATACATGGACAGGGGTTCCGAAAAACTGTTTTTT. It specifies CASRYMDRGSEKLFF. The chain uses TRBV5-5 and TRBJ1-4, with TRBD1 matching 9 bases. CDR1 and CDR2 (germline): SGHKS, YYEKEE (reference sequence). The CDR3 loop spans 15 amino acids. J was trimmed by 8 bases and V by 5 bases; bases with no gene match: 10.

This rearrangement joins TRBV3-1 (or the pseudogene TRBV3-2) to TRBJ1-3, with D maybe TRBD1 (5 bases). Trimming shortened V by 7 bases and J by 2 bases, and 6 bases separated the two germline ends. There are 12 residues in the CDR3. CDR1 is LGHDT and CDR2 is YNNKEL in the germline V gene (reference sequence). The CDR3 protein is CASMGPGNTIYF. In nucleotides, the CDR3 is TGTGCCAGCATGGGACCTGGAAACACCATATATTTT.

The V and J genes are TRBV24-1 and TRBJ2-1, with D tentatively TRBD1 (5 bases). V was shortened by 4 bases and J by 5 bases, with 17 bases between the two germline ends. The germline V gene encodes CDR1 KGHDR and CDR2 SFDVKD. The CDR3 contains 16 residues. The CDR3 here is CATSDPREPLNNEQFF. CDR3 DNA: TGTGCCACCAGTGACCCCAGGGAACCCCTCAACAATGAGCAGTTCTTC.